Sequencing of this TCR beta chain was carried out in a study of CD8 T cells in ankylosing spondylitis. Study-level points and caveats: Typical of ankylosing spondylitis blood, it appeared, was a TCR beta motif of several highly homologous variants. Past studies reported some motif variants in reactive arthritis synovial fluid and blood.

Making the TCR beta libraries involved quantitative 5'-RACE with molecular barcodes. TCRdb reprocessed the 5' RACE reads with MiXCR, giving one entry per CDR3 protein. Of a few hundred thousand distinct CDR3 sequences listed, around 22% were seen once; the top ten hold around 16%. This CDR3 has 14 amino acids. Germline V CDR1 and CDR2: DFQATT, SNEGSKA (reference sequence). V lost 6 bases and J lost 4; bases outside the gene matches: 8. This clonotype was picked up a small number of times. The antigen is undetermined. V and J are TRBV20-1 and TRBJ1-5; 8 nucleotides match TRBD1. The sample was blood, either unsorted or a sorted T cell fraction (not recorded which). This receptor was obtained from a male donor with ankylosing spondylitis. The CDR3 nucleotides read TGCAGTGCGATCGACAGGGGAAGAAATCAGCCCCAGCATTTT. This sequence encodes CSAIDRGRNQPQHF.